This T cell receptor beta chain was recovered during a study of cytomegalovirus exposure and HLA in healthy donors. V dropped 4 bases and J dropped 7 bases, with 8 bases sitting between them. This CDR3 has 13 residues. From germline, CDR1 is SGHTA and CDR2 FQGTGA. Of note for this clone: The same CDR3 arises from other DNA sequences in this sample as well.

PCR employed 60 Vbeta and 13 Jbeta primers. The assay was immunoSEQ multiplex PCR, and TCRdb's table has in-frame clones only and misses some. Of around 120,000 clones listed, over 60% are singletons. The chain uses TRBV7-3 and TRBJ1-6; TRBD1 might be the D (5 bases). Specimen: PBMCs. The sequence was obtained from a woman aged 40 to 50 in good health and CMV-seropositive. The CDR3: CASSSGGNSPLHF. The CDR3 nucleotides read TGTGCCAGCAGCTCGGGGGGGAATTCACCCCTCCACTTT.